The entry below describes one T cell receptor (beta chain). Its antigen remains unknown. This entry comes from a study of a mutant IDH1 vaccine in newly diagnosed glioma. Whole-study context: Every participant had undergone radiotherapy, temozolomide, or both before, and most underwent both.

Sequencing was performed with immunoSEQ multiplex PCR; in TCRdb, only in-frame clones are kept and a portion is missing. Here the sample spans some 120,000 clones, about 80% being singletons. The time point here: week 11, during vaccination. It was 300 ug of mutant IDH1 20-mer peptide that made up each vaccine dose, given with topical imiquimod. The sequences come from PBMCs, collected from a glioma patient whose treatment included an IDH1 peptide vaccine. The TCR sequence derives from a middle-aged man with glioma.

CDR3 amino acids: CASSLVGQGSSYNSPLHF. CDR3 sequence (DNA): TGTGCCAGCAGCTTAGTCGGACAGGGCAGCTCCTATAATTCACCCCTCCACTTT. The V and J genes are TRBV7-2 and TRBJ1-6; TRBD1 agrees at 8 bases. The CDR3 extends over 18 amino acids. Germline assignment: CDR1 SGHTA and CDR2 FQGNSA. Trimming cost V 1 base and J 0 bases; bases outside gene matches: 5. The full variable domain, rest sourced from reference TRBV7-2 and TRBJ1-6, is GAGVSQSPSNKVTEKGKDVELRCDPISGHTALYWYRQSLGQGLEFLIYFQGNSAPDKSGLPSDRFSAERTGGSVSTLTIQRTQQEDSAVYLCASSLVGQGSSYNSPLHFGNGTRLTVT.